This TCR beta chain was recovered during a study of cytomegalovirus exposure and HLA in healthy donors. Measured with immunoSEQ multiplex PCR; TCRdb has only the in-frame clones, and not every one. The table lists around 160,000 clones, 91% of them singletons, with over 2.5% in the top ten. Germline V gene data show CDR1 as MNHNS and CDR2 as SASEGT. V was pared by 9 bases and J by 2 bases, with 9 bases of the junction left unmatched. This CDR3 has 14 residues. The V and J genes are TRBV6-1 and TRBJ2-7; 8 bases are shared with TRBD1. The sequence came from a young woman in good health and CMV-seropositive. Sequencing input: PBMCs. In nucleotides, the CDR3 is TGTGCCAGATTCGGGACAGGCGATACCTACGAGCAGTACTTC. It is translated as CARFGTGDTYEQYF.